The 21 T cell receptor beta chains below all came from one sample that was sequenced in a study of blood T cell repertoires in COVID-19. Only in-frame clones appear in the TCRdb table, and some are missing; sequencing was by immunoSEQ multiplex PCR. Among about 350,000 clones listed, approximately 91% were seen once. The sample comprised peripheral blood. The receptors shown here come from a woman aged 70-85 years with COVID-19, enrolled during active disease.

V and J are TRBV5-4 and TRBJ2-2, with 8 nucleotides matching TRBD2. Germline V gene sequence: CDR1 SGHNT, CDR2 YYREEE (reference sequence). CDR3 length: 13 residues. Trimming at V came to 3 bases and at J to 9 bases, leaving 4 bases not matched to a gene. The CDR3 protein is CASSSGGGRELFF. The CDR3 DNA reads as TGTGCCAGCAGCTCCGGGGGGGGCCGGGAGCTGTTTTTT.

The chain is built from TRBV7-2 and TRBJ1-2; D perhaps matches TRBD1 (6 bases). In germline, CDR1 is SGHTA, CDR2 FQGNSA. V gave up 3 bases and J gave up 6 bases, with 14 bases separating them. The CDR3 has 14 amino acids. DNA for the CDR3: TGTGCCAGCAGCTTGAAACAGGGAGTCGATGGCTACACCTTC. This sequence encodes CASSLKQGVDGYTF.

CDR3 residues: CASSMDTNTGELFF. The CDR3 coding sequence is TGCGCCAGCAGCATGGACACGAACACCGGGGAGCTGTTTTTT. This chain connects TRBV5-1 to TRBJ2-2; D may be TRBD1 (5 bases). With 4 bases removed from V and 0 bases from J, the gap between germline ends came to 7 bases. CDR3 length: 14 amino acids. Germline loops: CDR1 SGHRS, CDR2 YFSETQ.

This chain joins TRBV5-8 and TRBJ2-1, with unresolved D. CDR1 and CDR2 from the germline V gene are SGHTS and YDEGEE. This CDR3 contains 13 residues. Trimming shortened V by 2 bases and J by 8 bases, and 11 bases separated the two germline ends. The CDR3 loop reads CASSFQDGYEQFF. CDR3 nucleotide sequence: TGTGCCAGCAGCTTCCAGGATGGATATGAGCAGTTCTTC. Drawing the rest from reference TRBV5-8 and TRBJ2-1, the complete variable domain is EAGVTQSPTHLIKTRGQQATLRCSPISGHTSVYWYQQALGLGLQFLLWYDEGEERNRGNFPPRFSGRQFPNYSSELNVNALELEDSALYLCASSFQDGYEQFFGPGTRLTVL.

The chain is built from TRBV27 and TRBJ2-3; 10 nucleotides agree with TRBD2. Germline values: CDR1 MNHEY, CDR2 SMNVEV (reference sequence). V dropped 3 bases and J dropped 2; count of bases not matched to a gene: 8. The CDR3 contains 17 residues. The CDR3 nucleotides are TGTGCCAGCAGTTTCACCCCTAGCGGGGGAAACACAGATACGCAGTATTTT. Translated, it gives CASSFTPSGGNTDTQYF.

In DNA form, the CDR3 reads TGTGCCAGCAGCCCCCCGGGACAGGTTAATTCACCCCTCCACTTT. It codes for CASSPPGQVNSPLHF. The rearrangement joins TRBV9 to TRBJ1-6; TRBD1 aligns across 8 bases. J lost 6 bases, V lost 4 bases, and 6 bases had no gene match. This CDR3 is 15 amino acids long. Germline CDR1 SGDLS, CDR2 YYNGEE.

The genes are TRBV2 and TRBJ1-2; no clear D gene. Per germline, CDR1 SNHLY and CDR2 FYNNEI. CDR3 length: 13 residues. Trimming removed 7 bases at V and 6 bases at J, with 15 bases between. CDR3 DNA sequence: TGTGCCAGCAAAGAGGCAGCCGGGGATGGCTACACCTTC. Its protein is CASKEAAGDGYTF.

The chain recombines TRBV28 with TRBJ1-1; 7 nucleotides line up with TRBD1. The CDR3 sequence is 15 residues long. Trimming took 5 bases from V and 4 from J; bases not matched to a gene: 10. Germline CDR1 is MDHEN and CDR2 is SYDVKM. In DNA, the CDR3 is TGTGCCAGCAGTCCTAGGACAGGCGGAGCCACTGAAGCTTTCTTT. It specifies CASSPRTGGATEAFF.

This rearrangement joins TRBV7-2 to TRBJ1-5; a weak D match, TRBD1 (5 bases). V lost 5 bases and J lost 7, with 9 bases in between. The CDR3 is 12 residues long. Germline V gene data show CDR1 as SGHTA and CDR2 as FQGNSA. CDR3 region: CASSPQGQPQHF. CDR3 DNA: TGTGCCAGCAGCCCCCAGGGACAGCCCCAGCATTTT.

CDR3 bases: TGCGCCAGCAGTCCAGGGATGCTTCAGCCCCAGCATTTT. Its protein product is CASSPGMLQPQHF. The chain uses TRBV10-2 and TRBJ1-5; a possible D gene is TRBD1 (5 bases). CDR3 length equals 13 residues. Trimming left V 5 bases short and J 6 bases short, with 11 bases between. Germline V gives CDR1 WSHSY, CDR2 SAAADI.

The chain couples TRBV7-2 to TRBJ1-4; TRBD1 matches at 8 bases. Germline CDR1 SGHTA, CDR2 FQGNSA. V was pared by 4 bases and J by 6 bases, with 1 base of the junction left unmatched. The CDR3 consists of 13 residues. The CDR3 sequence: CASSSDRDEKLFF. In DNA form, the CDR3 reads TGTGCCAGCAGCTCGGACAGGGATGAAAAACTGTTTTTT.

This clone came up a few times. This rearrangement joins TRBV18 to TRBJ2-7; 7 bases fit TRBD1. Trimming at V came to 3 bases and at J to 1 base, leaving 3 bases not matched to a gene. The CDR3 has 14 residues. Germline lookup yields CDR1 KGHSH and CDR2 LQKENI. The DNA for the CDR3 is TGTGCCAGCTCACCGACGGGACAGTCCTACGAGCAGTACTTC. This encodes CASSPTGQSYEQYF.

CDR3 bases: TGTGCCAGCAGCTTAGGGCAGAGCAATCAGCCCCAGCATTTT. Its protein product is CASSLGQSNQPQHF. The chain combines TRBV7-2 with TRBJ1-5; no reliable D call. Germline V gene lookup returns CDR1 SGHTA and CDR2 FQGNSA. The CDR3 covers 14 residues. V was clipped by 1 base and J by 1 base, with 5 bases between them.

The chain couples TRBV4-2 to TRBJ1-1; 11 bases match TRBD1. The CDR3 is 15 residues long. Germline values: CDR1 LGHNA, CDR2 YNFKEQ. J was trimmed by 6 bases and V by 5 bases; bases with no gene match: 8. Here the CDR3 reads CASSKDRGLSAEAFF. CDR3 nucleotides: TGTGCCAGCAGCAAGGACAGGGGGCTGAGCGCTGAAGCTTTCTTT.

CDR3 nucleotide sequence: TGTGCCACCAGCCCAAACCTCGACTCCCAGTACTTC. Its translation is CATSPNLDSQYF. The rearrangement joins TRBV15 to TRBJ2-5, with D uncertain. There are 12 residues in the CDR3. Looked up from germline, CDR1 is LNHNV and CDR2 is YYDKDF (reference sequence). V was trimmed by 5 bases and J by 9 bases, leaving 13 bases between them.

This chain links TRBV24-1 with TRBJ2-7; 9 nucleotides agree with TRBD1. Unmatched junction bases numbered 1, after V lost 0 bases and J lost 5 bases. The germline V gene has CDR1 KGHDR and CDR2 SFDVKD. This CDR3 has 14 residues. The CDR3 DNA reads as TGTGCCACCAGTGATTTGAGGGACAGGGACGAGCAGTACTTC. Translated, it gives CATSDLRDRDEQYF.

The chain recombines TRBV7-8 with TRBJ2-2, with 7 bases matching TRBD2. The CDR3 runs to 16 residues. The ends lost 4 bases at V and 3 bases at J; junction bases unmatched: 8. Germline V gene lookup returns CDR1 SGHVS and CDR2 FQNEAQ. The CDR3 spells CASSSLLAGDTGELFF. CDR3 nucleotide sequence: TGTGCCAGCAGCTCCCTCCTCGCGGGGGACACCGGGGAGCTGTTTTTT.

The J gene is TRBJ2-5, the V gene TRBV5-1; TRBD2 aligns across 12 bases. CDR3 length: 18 residues. V was clipped by 1 base and J by 2 bases; unmatched bases: 9. The germline V gene encodes CDR1 SGHRS and CDR2 YFSETQ. The CDR3 region is CASSLNGLAGGLQETQYF. The CDR3 region has the DNA TGCGCCAGCAGCTTGAACGGGCTAGCGGGGGGGCTACAAGAGACCCAGTACTTC.

The chain uses TRBV12-5 and TRBJ2-1, with a tentative D call TRBD2 (5 bases). This CDR3 region has 14 residues. CDR1 LGHNT and CDR2 FRNRAP come from the germline V gene. With 2 bases removed from V and 3 bases from J, the gap between germline ends came to 8 bases. This CDR3 is CASGLRAGYNEQFF. CDR3 DNA: TGTGCTAGTGGTTTGCGGGCGGGCTACAATGAGCAGTTCTTC. The variable domain in full, completed from reference TRBV12-5 and TRBJ2-1, reads DARVTQTPRHKVTEMGQEVTMRCQPILGHNTVFWYRQTMMQGLELLAYFRNRAPLDDSGMPKDRFSAEMPDATLATLKIQPSEPRDSAVYFCASGLRAGYNEQFFGPGTRLTVL.

The chain is built from TRBV6-5 and TRBJ1-2; D uncertain. V was pared by 2 bases and J by 4 bases, with 11 bases between. The CDR3 is 14 amino acids. Germline-derived CDR1 and CDR2 are MNHEY and SVGAGI. The CDR3 here is CASSYRPGTYGYTF. CDR3 bases: TGTGCCAGCAGTTACCGGCCAGGAACCTATGGCTACACCTTC.

The V call is TRBV6-1, the J call TRBJ2-2; 7 bases align to TRBD1. This CDR3 spans 16 amino acids. Germline-derived CDR1 and CDR2 are MNHNS and SASEGT. V was clipped by 4 bases and J by 0 bases; unmatched bases: 5. The CDR3 spells CASSGRDRANTGELFF. The DNA for the CDR3 is TGTGCCAGCAGTGGGCGAGACAGGGCGAACACCGGGGAGCTGTTTTTT.